The 32 T cell receptor beta chains below all came from one sample that was sequenced in a study of vaccination and CD4 T cells after COVID-19. Sequenced with the Oncomine TCR Beta short-read assay was DNA taken from cultured CD4+ T cells. TCRdb reprocessed the PCR reads via MiXCR and lists one record per CDR3 protein. Among around 8,100 distinct CDR3 sequences listed, about 31% were seen once. Treatment of the sample: roughly ten-day PBMC culture with coronavirus spike peptide pools or control peptides (ViraFEST assay). Their antigens remain unidentified. The specimen was cultured CD4+ T cells from blood. The receptor source for this set is a human donor with COVID-19.

A few counts support this clonotype. V and J are TRBV6-1 and TRBJ1-2, with D tentatively TRBD1 (5 bases). The CDR3 covers 13 residues. Trimming removed 6 bases at V and 8 bases at J, with 16 bases between. Germline CDR1 is MNHNS and CDR2 is SASEGT. The CDR3 spells CASSHPGEAGYTF. CDR3 coding DNA: TGTGCCAGCAGCCATCCGGGGGAGGCGGGCTACACCTTC.

The V and J genes are TRBV20-1 and TRBJ2-1; 8 nucleotides match TRBD2. CDR1 DFQATT and CDR2 SNEGSKA come from the germline V gene (reference sequence). The V and J ends lost 1 base and 5 bases, in that order; junction bases with no gene match: 7. The CDR3 is made up of 15 amino acids. CDR3 DNA: TGCAGTGCTAGAGTGTCCGGGGGGGCCCACAATGAGCAGTTCTTC. Translated, it gives CSARVSGGAHNEQFF.

The table lists this clonotype with a few counts. V is TRBV2 and J is TRBJ2-5, with D perhaps matching TRBD1 (6 bases). The CDR3 consists of 13 residues. Germline V lookup: CDR1 SNHLY, CDR2 FYNNEI. Deletions cut 5 bases from V and 2 bases from J, with 9 bases between. The CDR3 loop reads CASSPGQQETQYF. In nucleotides, the CDR3 is TGTGCCAGCAGTCCGGGACAACAAGAGACCCAGTACTTC.

V is TRBV10-1 and J is TRBJ1-3, with D unresolved. The CDR3 runs 13 residues. V was pared by 4 bases and J by 4 bases, with 8 bases between. Germline CDR1 and CDR2: WNHNN and SYGVQD (reference sequence). Here the CDR3 reads CASSASKGNTIYF. The CDR3 coding sequence is TGCGCCAGCAGTGCGTCCAAGGGAAACACCATATATTTT.

Written as DNA, the CDR3 is TGCGCCAGCAGCTTGTCACTGGACAGGGCCACCTCCTATAATTCACCCCTCCACTTT. Translated: CASSLSLDRATSYNSPLHF. This rearrangement joins TRBV5-1 to TRBJ1-6; 8 bases map to TRBD1. The length of the CDR3 is 19 residues. Germline loops: CDR1 SGHRS, CDR2 YFSETQ. Unmatched junction bases numbered 9, after V lost 1 base and J lost 0 bases.

This clonotype was recorded a few times. The chain couples TRBV15 to TRBJ2-5; tentatively, D is TRBD1 (6 bases). Trimming removed 8 bases at V and 1 base at J, with 14 bases between. Germline CDR1 is LNHNV and CDR2 is YYDKDF (reference sequence). CDR3 length equals 14 residues. The DNA of the CDR3 is TGTGCCACCGGGGGCAATGGGGGCCAAGAGACCCAGTACTTC. This encodes CATGGNGGQETQYF.

CDR3 nucleotide sequence: TGTGCCAGCAGCTCTACCGGGAGGGGCAACGAAAAACTGTTTTTT. Translation gives CASSSTGRGNEKLFF. The chain is built from TRBV7-2 and TRBJ1-4, with D possibly TRBD1 on 5 matching bases. V lost 4 bases to trimming and J lost 8 bases, with 17 bases between them. The CDR3 spans 15 residues. Per the germline V gene, CDR1 is SGHTA and CDR2 is FQGNSA.

This clonotype is labeled as medium-sized. The chain employs TRBV6-1 and TRBJ1-6; 7 bases fit TRBD1. CDR3 size: 15 residues. V lost 6 bases, J lost 6 bases, and 8 bases stayed unmatched. Germline CDR1 reads MNHNS; CDR2 reads SASEGT. As DNA, the CDR3 is TGTGCCAGCAGCTCACCGGGACAGTCTAATTCACCCCTCCACTTT. Translated, it gives CASSSPGQSNSPLHF.

This clonotype was detected a few times. The chain recombines TRBV6-1 with TRBJ2-7; TRBD1 matches 11 bases. The V and J ends lost 7 bases and 2 bases, in that order; junction bases with no gene match: 10. The germline CDR1 and CDR2 sequences are MNHNS and SASEGT. The CDR3 is 16 amino acids. The CDR3 sequence is CASNPAPGQGAYEQYF. The CDR3 DNA is TGTGCCAGCAACCCTGCTCCGGGACAGGGGGCCTACGAGCAGTACTTC.

This chain uses TRBV19 with TRBJ2-7, with D maybe TRBD1 (6 bases). Germline CDR1 reads LNHDA; CDR2 reads SQIVND (reference sequence). The CDR3 has 15 residues. Deletions cut 5 bases from V and 7 bases from J, with 21 bases between. CDR3 residues: CASSRSGQGPREQYF. The CDR3 DNA reads as TGTGCCAGTAGTCGGTCGGGACAAGGACCCCGGGAGCAGTACTTC. Variable domain in full (rest from reference TRBV19 and TRBJ2-7): DGGITQSPKYLFRKEGQNVTLSCEQNLNHDAMYWYRQDPGQGLRLIYYSQIVNDFQKGDIAEGYSVSREKKESFPLTVTSAQKNPTAFYLCASSRSGQGPREQYFGPGTRLTVT.

The rearrangement uses TRBV6-2 or TRBV6-3 and TRBJ2-7, with D perhaps given as TRBD1 or TRBD2 (5 bases each). The germline gives CDR1 MNHEY, CDR2 SVGEGT. The ends were cut back, 10 bases at V and 6 bases at J, with 16 bases in the middle. The CDR3 extends over 12 amino acids. The CDR3 DNA sequence: TGTGCCACCTCGACAGCGGTCCCCGAGCAGTACTTC. Translating it yields CATSTAVPEQYF.

The rearrangement uses TRBV29-1 and TRBJ2-2; D is uncertain. Per the germline V gene, CDR1 is SQVTM and CDR2 is ANQGSEA. Trimming left V 3 bases short and J 4 bases short, with 3 bases between. The CDR3 runs to 11 residues. CDR3 DNA: TGCAGCGTTGATTCCACCGGGGAGCTGTTTTTT. Translated: CSVDSTGELFF.

The chain links TRBV7-9 to TRBJ2-5, with TRBD2 as a possible D gene (5 bases). The germline V gene encodes CDR1 SEHNR and CDR2 FQNEAQ (reference sequence). The germline V and J ends were trimmed by 5 bases and 5 bases, with 15 bases remaining between them. This CDR3 region has 14 residues. This CDR3 is CASSRAHGMETQYF. The CDR3 DNA reads TGTGCCAGCAGCCGAGCCCACGGGATGGAGACCCAGTACTTC.

This clonotype was counted a single time. V usage is TRBV18 and J usage is TRBJ2-7; 7 bases fit TRBD1. Germline V CDR1 and CDR2: KGHSH, LQKENI. The length of the CDR3 is 14 residues. V was pared by 2 bases and J by 2 bases, with 3 bases of the junction left unmatched. The CDR3 region has the DNA TGTGCCAGCTCACCAGACAGGGTTCCCTACGAGCAGTACTTC. This codes for CASSPDRVPYEQYF.

This clonotype was counted a single time. The chain carries TRBV4-1 and TRBJ2-3; D call uncertain. With 4 bases removed from V and 5 bases from J, the gap between germline ends came to 7 bases. Germline CDR1 reads MGHRA; CDR2 reads YSYEKL. CDR3 length equals 12 residues. The CDR3 sequence: CASSRSRDTQYF. The CDR3 DNA reads as TGCGCCAGCAGCCGTTCTCGAGATACGCAGTATTTT.

A few counts support this clonotype. The chain employs TRBV6-5 and TRBJ2-5; D assignment may be TRBD1 or TRBD2 (5 bases each). The CDR3 has 14 residues. The germline V and J ends were trimmed by 0 bases and 1 base, with 6 bases remaining between them. Germline CDR1 and CDR2: MNHEY and SVGAGI. CDR3 sequence: CASSYSGTQETQYF. CDR3 nucleotides: TGTGCCAGCAGTTACTCCGGGACCCAAGAGACCCAGTACTTC.

The V and J genes are TRBV5-6 and TRBJ2-5; 9 nucleotides align to TRBD1. The CDR3 has 13 amino acids. Germline V gives CDR1 SGHDT, CDR2 YYEEEE. The trim removed 3 bases at V and 5 bases at J, leaving 2 bases unmatched. The CDR3 here is CASSWTGVETQYF. The CDR3, as DNA: TGTGCCAGCAGCTGGACAGGGGTGGAGACCCAGTACTTC.

This clonotype was seen more than once but under ten times. The chain links TRBV7-2 to TRBJ2-3; 8 bases map to TRBD2. The CDR3 length is 14 residues. The V gene's germline CDR1 is SGHTA and CDR2 FQGNSA. Germline trimming cut 3 bases from V and 6 bases from J; bases unmatched to any gene: 5. The CDR3 DNA reads as TGTGCCAGCAGCTTTGGACTAGCACCCGATACGCAGTATTTT. This gives the protein CASSFGLAPDTQYF. Full variable domain (remainder filled in from reference TRBV7-2 and TRBJ2-3): GAGVSQSPSNKVTEKGKDVELRCDPISGHTALYWYRQSLGQGLEFLIYFQGNSAPDKSGLPSDRFSAERTGGSVSTLTIQRTQQEDSAVYLCASSFGLAPDTQYFGPGTRLTVL.

This clonotype was seen only a few times. The chain employs TRBV20-1 and TRBJ1-6; D remains ambiguous. Germline assignment: CDR1 DFQATT and CDR2 SNEGSKA (reference sequence). V shed 0 bases and J shed 10 bases, with 13 bases lying between them. This CDR3 has 14 amino acids. CDR3 loop: CSARDSLGKSPLHF. The CDR3 coding sequence is TGCAGTGCTAGAGACTCTTTGGGGAAATCACCCCTCCACTTT.

V gene TRBV11-2 combines with J gene TRBJ2-3, with D possibly TRBD2 on 7 matching bases. This CDR3 contains 14 residues. The germline V and J ends were trimmed by 4 bases and 6 bases, with 14 bases remaining between them. The germline V gene encodes CDR1 SGHAT and CDR2 FQNNGV. The CDR3 region has the DNA TGTGCCAGCAGCTCCACGGGGGGCTCGGATACGCAGTATTTT. Translated, it gives CASSSTGGSDTQYF. Full variable domain (missing parts from reference TRBV11-2 and TRBJ2-3): EAGVAQSPRYKIIEKRQSVAFWCNPISGHATLYWYQQILGQGPKLLIQFQNNGVVDDSQLPKDRFSAERLKGVDSTLKIQPAKLEDSAVYLCASSSTGGSDTQYFGPGTRLTVL.

In this sample, this clonotype turned up once. This rearrangement joins TRBV4-1 to TRBJ1-2; D unresolved. V dropped 0 bases and J dropped 4 bases, with 9 bases sitting between them. CDR3 length equals 14 residues. Per germline, CDR1 MGHRA and CDR2 YSYEKL. The CDR3: CASSQDSFGYGYTF. The DNA for the CDR3 is TGCGCCAGCAGCCAAGATTCTTTCGGCTATGGCTACACCTTC.

The V and J genes are TRBV7-2 and TRBJ2-2; no clear D. V was cut by 2 bases and J by 1 base, with 5 bases left in between. In germline, CDR1 is SGHTA, CDR2 FQGNSA. The CDR3 covers 14 residues. The CDR3 bases are TGTGCCAGCAGCTTATTATTGAACACCGGGGAGCTGTTTTTT. This translates into CASSLLLNTGELFF.

The chain has TRBV6-1 and TRBJ1-3; 11 nucleotides agree with TRBD1. CDR3 length: 16 amino acids. V shed 4 bases and J 5 bases; nucleotides not matched to a gene: 7. Germline V lookup: CDR1 MNHNS, CDR2 SASEGT. For the CDR3, the DNA is TGTGCCAGCAGTGTTTACCGGGACAGGGGGAGAAACACCATATATTTT. Its protein is CASSVYRDRGRNTIYF.

The sample holds a few counts of this clonotype. V is TRBV12-3 or TRBV12-4 and J is TRBJ1-5; perhaps TRBD1 as D (6 bases). Trimming left V 5 bases short and J 5 bases short, with 10 bases between. This CDR3 contains 13 residues. CDR3 nucleotide sequence: TGTGCCAGCAGTCAGAACAGGGATCAGCCCCAGCATTTT. This codes for CASSQNRDQPQHF.

This clonotype was detected a few times. J is TRBJ2-2 and V is TRBV20-1; TRBD1 is a possible D gene (5 bases). The CDR3 runs to 16 residues. V was trimmed by 1 base and J by 1 base, leaving 13 bases between them. In germline, CDR1 is DFQATT, CDR2 SNEGSKA (reference sequence). CDR3 nucleotides: TGCAGTGCTAGAGGGCAGGGATCCCGGAACACCGGGGAGCTGTTTTTT. It encodes CSARGQGSRNTGELFF.

The chain has TRBV11-2 and TRBJ1-6; D is ambiguous. V was trimmed by 0 bases and J by 5 bases, leaving 2 bases between them. The CDR3 length is 13 residues. CDR1 and CDR2 from the germline V gene are SGHAT and FQNNGV. The CDR3 loop reads CASSLDHNSPLHF. The CDR3 DNA is TGTGCCAGCAGCTTAGACCATAATTCACCCCTCCACTTT.

This clonotype was counted a few times. This chain links TRBV20-1 with TRBJ2-3; tentative D call: TRBD2 (6 bases). V was clipped by 3 bases and J by 2 bases, with 12 bases between them. Germline V gene lookup returns CDR1 DFQATT and CDR2 SNEGSKA (reference sequence). This CDR3 has 14 amino acids. CDR3 coding DNA: TGCAGTGCTAGCCCCGGGGGTTCCACAGATACGCAGTATTTT. Amino acids: CSASPGGSTDTQYF.

V usage is TRBV19 and J usage is TRBJ1-1; no definite D call. Trimming removed 4 bases from V and 5 bases from J, with 11 bases in between. The germline V gene has CDR1 LNHDA and CDR2 SQIVND (reference sequence). The CDR3 sequence is 13 residues long. This chain's CDR3 is CASSKASGTEAFF. DNA of the CDR3: TGTGCCAGTAGTAAAGCCTCCGGAACTGAAGCTTTCTTT.

This clonotype was seen a few times. The chain joins TRBV20-1 to TRBJ1-1; 10 bases map to TRBD1. With V trimmed by 0 bases and J by 1 base, 5 bases remained unmatched. CDR1 is DFQATT, CDR2 SNEGSKA, per germline (reference sequence). There are 16 residues in the CDR3. The CDR3 reads CSARDRRTGGNTEAFF. The CDR3 DNA sequence: TGCAGTGCTAGAGATAGGAGGACAGGGGGGAACACTGAAGCTTTCTTT.

The chain has TRBV18 and TRBJ2-7, with 10 bases aligning to TRBD1. Germline V lookup: CDR1 KGHSH, CDR2 LQKENI. There are 18 residues in the CDR3. J gave up 4 bases and V 3 bases, and 15 bases lay outside the gene matches. The CDR3, as DNA: TGTGCCAGCTCACCCTCCATCGGGACAGGGGAGATATTGTACGAGCAGTACTTC. The encoded protein is CASSPSIGTGEILYEQYF.

This clonotype is judged medium-sized (0.01 to 0.1%). V and J are TRBV7-9 and TRBJ2-5, with D perhaps TRBD1 (6 bases). Looked up from germline, CDR1 is SEHNR and CDR2 is FQNEAQ (reference sequence). V was pared by 2 bases and J by 4 bases, with 11 bases between. The CDR3 spans 14 residues. CDR3 coding DNA: TGTGCCAGCAGCTTACAGACAGGCTTAGAGACCCAGTACTTC. Its protein is CASSLQTGLETQYF.

V is TRBV7-8 and J is TRBJ2-3; 9 positions agree with TRBD2. From germline, CDR1 is SGHVS and CDR2 FQNEAQ. V lost 1 base and J lost 1; bases outside the gene matches: 9. The CDR3 sequence is 18 residues long. The CDR3 region is CASSLVRGSGGGTDTQYF. DNA of the CDR3: TGTGCCAGCAGCTTAGTCCGGGGTAGCGGGGGCGGCACAGATACGCAGTATTTT.